This T cell receptor beta chain was identified in a study of CD8+ T cells in alopecia areata (dated by TCRdb to the late 2010s). At the level of the whole study: The treated patients took part in an open-label pilot trial in which moderate-to-severe alopecia areata was treated with oral tofacitinib at 5 to 10 mg twice daily. Scalp tissue and sorted CD4+ and CD8+ peripheral blood T cells from patchy and totalis/universalis alopecia areata patients and from healthy controls were covered by human TCRbeta sequencing. Scalp clonality was compared across normal scalp (n=4), patchy alopecia areata scalp (n=8), and alopecia totalis/universalis scalp (n=8). Biopsies were taken from tofacitinib-treated patients at baseline and at 4 and 24 weeks of treatment, and a later scalp biopsy was taken in several of the tofacitinib-treated patients. RNA was extracted with the PAXgene miRNA kit for fixed scalp, the miRNeasy kit for PBMCs, and the RNeasy kit for mouse skin. Tofacitinib was administered for 6 to 18 months, and 6 months of follow-up off drug were then conducted to assess delayed response and recurrence. Amplification of TCRbeta CDR3 regions was done by immunoSEQ multiplex PCR using 35 Vbeta forward primers and 13 Jbeta reverse primers. To study T cell clonal expansion in alopecia areata, the researchers applied high-throughput TCRbeta sequencing to both the C3H/HeJ mouse model and human patients. The paper as a whole reports these results and caveats: Lesional scalp, especially in alopecia totalis/universalis, showed higher clonality and more expanded CD8+ clones than normal scalp, suggesting antigenic drive. Unlike mouse skin, which is dominated by gammadelta T cells, normal human skin has resident alphabeta T cells that are also sequenced, and this complicates analysis of the scalp TCR repertoire. Compared with mice, TCR sequences shared between patients were less clear, possibly partly because of HLA diversity across the patient population.

Libraries were made using the immunoSEQ multiplex PCR assay. To provide template for TCR sequencing, every sample had RNA extracted and reverse transcribed into cDNA. First-strand cDNA was synthesized using SuperScript III with a 2:1 mix of oligo-dT and random hexamers. A synthetic immune receptor repertoire was used to measure amplification bias, and any remaining bias was corrected computationally. From the authors' description of their analysis: Raw reads were preprocessed to remove errors, and CDR3 was defined by IMGT conventions from the conserved cysteine to phenylalanine. To get clonality, Shannon entropy was normalized by log2 of the number of productive unique TCRs and the result was subtracted from 1. Whether scalp clones were CD4 or CD8 was inferred by matching scalp TCRbeta sequences against CD4 and CD8 repertoires sorted from blood. In its TCRdb copy, this immuneACCESS table keeps in-frame sequences only and misses some clones. Where compared with another copy, unresolved V genes explain less than half of these, and the others have no known cause. V and J calls and clone size follow that table, whereas D and trimming were derived from the DNA. For this sample there are 100,000 to 150,000 clones; approximately 49% appear just once. The leading ten clones occupy around 20% of the sample.

What this sample's time point label stands for: baseline before oral tofacitinib. Lesional scalp punch biopsies and peripheral blood were obtained from alopecia areata patients. PBMCs were separated by density centrifugation and stained for CD3, CD4 and CD8, after which CD4+ and CD8+ T cells were sorted on a FACSAria. This clone came up a few times. Its target antigen remains unknown. There are no base qualities to consult, and no much larger clone falls within one base. The CDR3 has 20 amino acids, counting the end cysteine and phenylalanine. Solely the CDR3 DNA is kept, with 60 bases framed from the first base.

The chain employs TRBV21-1 and TRBJ1-6; the D call TRBD1 from the table was never checked on the DNA. TRBV21-1 is classified as a pseudogene. The sequence came from a human donor with alopecia areata. The material sequenced was CD8+ T cells sorted from blood, taken at week 0. The CDR3 region: CASSKSGDRTKSSYNSPLHF. The DNA is as follows: TGTGCCAGCAGCAAATCCGGGGACAGGACAAAGAGCTCCTATAATTCACCCCTCCACTTT.